These T cell receptor beta chains were read from a single sample in a study of blood T cell repertoires in COVID-19. Produced via immunoSEQ multiplex PCR; TCRdb's table is partial and in-frame only. The sample contains some 57,000 clones, more than 75% of which appear only once. Sequenced: peripheral blood. These receptors all come from a man between 65 and 79 years old with acute or convalescent COVID-19. Each CDR3 is given with its conserved first and last residue.

v_gene | CDR3aa
TRBV7-3 | CASSSGGRDEQYF
TRBV15 | CATRKDRAVGELFF
TRBV25-1 | CASRDRARGEKLFF
TRBV27 | CASSLFPSGIDTQYF
TRBV7-9 | CASSSGIDTQYF
TRBV30 | CAWSVLASGGGNEQFF
TRBV3-1/TRBV3-2 | CASSRQGGADTQYF
TRBV5-1 | CASSQPGGITEAFF
TRBV4-2 | CASSPAGGGGNTEAFF
TRBV7-2 | CASSQTSGANVLTF
TRBV19 | CASSLLGLAEGEQYF
TRBV6-1 | CASSERQGNVYGYTF
TRBV29-1 | CSVEQGPTDTQYF
TRBV3-1/TRBV3-2 | CASSQRTSGEKTQYF